Following are 2 T cell receptor beta chains from one sample sequenced in a study of T-cell memory formation after mild COVID-19. TCRdb redid the calling of the 5' RACE reads with MiXCR, one entry per CDR3 protein. The sample has fewer than 700,000 distinct CDR3 sequences; about 20% are singletons. Sequenced material: PBMCs or a T cell subset sorted from them (not recorded which). The receptor set was obtained from an adult woman who had mild COVID-19 (a few samples of this study predate the infection). Cell type and time point are not known.

The chain employs TRBV27 and TRBJ2-3; D may correspond to TRBD1 or TRBD2 (5 bases each). The CDR3 sequence is 16 residues long. V was cut by 3 bases and J by 6 bases, with 19 bases left in between. Germline CDR1 MNHEY, CDR2 SMNVEV (reference sequence). In DNA form, the CDR3 reads TGTGCCAGCAGTTTTAACGGGGCAGTCGGGAAGGATACGCAGTATTTT. Translation gives CASSFNGAVGKDTQYF.

The rearrangement links TRBV11-1 to TRBJ1-6; no definite D call. Germline V gives CDR1 SGHAT, CDR2 FQDESV (reference sequence). CDR3 length equals 13 residues. Trimming took off 5 bases at V and 13 bases at J, with 15 bases between the two ends. This CDR3 is CASSPGPESPLHF. CDR3 nucleotide sequence: TGTGCCAGCAGCCCCGGACCGGAGTCTCCCCTCCACTTT.